The 9 T cell receptor beta chains presented below share a single source sample, sequenced in a study of cytomegalovirus exposure and HLA in healthy donors. PCR involved 60 Vbeta and 13 Jbeta primers. The repertoire was sequenced with immunoSEQ multiplex PCR; TCRdb's copy has only in-frame clones and lacks some. This repertoire includes 100,000 to 150,000 clones. The sequencing sample was made of PBMCs. These TCRs come from a young man in good health and CMV-seronegative.

With respect to this clone: Germline and junction disagree at one end, which may indicate a read error. Additional DNA sequences in this sample encode the identical CDR3. The chain uses TRBV30 and TRBJ2-1, with TRBD2 as a possible D gene (5 bases). The CDR3 covers 14 residues. Germline values: CDR1 GTSNPN, CDR2 SVGIG (reference sequence). The DNA of the CDR3 is TGCGCCTCGGCCCCGGACGGGACCTACAATGAGCAGTTCTTC. Protein sequence: CASAPDGTYNEQFF. Together with reference TRBV30 and TRBJ2-1, the CDR3 gives the full variable domain: SQTIHQWPATLVQPVGSPLSLECTVEGTSNPNLYWYRQAAGRGLQLLFYSVGIGQISSEVPQNLSASRPQDRQFILSSKKLLLSDSGFYLCASAPDGTYNEQFFGPGTRLTVL.

The chain is built from TRBV11-3 and TRBJ2-2; weak D call: TRBD1 (6 bases). CDR3 length equals 14 residues. Germline V gene data show CDR1 as SGHNT and CDR2 as YENEEA. Trimming removed 8 bases at V and 4 bases at J, with 14 bases between. The CDR3 loop is CASGARGGTGELFF. CDR3 bases: TGTGCCAGCGGGGCCAGGGGCGGCACCGGGGAGCTGTTTTTT.

The J gene is TRBJ2-7, the V gene TRBV6-6; 8 bases are a match to TRBD2. CDR3 size: 14 residues. V lost 2 bases to trimming and J lost 5 bases; unmatched junction nucleotides: 5. CDR1 is MNHNY and CDR2 is SVGAGI in the germline V gene (reference sequence). CDR3 coding DNA: TGTGCCAGCAGTTACGGTCGGGGGGGCAACGAGCAGTACTTC. Protein product: CASSYGRGGNEQYF.

The chain has TRBV28 and TRBJ1-5; 9 nucleotides align to TRBD1. V was clipped by 3 bases and J by 5 bases; unmatched bases: 5. The CDR3 is 15 residues long. In germline, CDR1 is MDHEN, CDR2 SYDVKM. CDR3 in amino acids: CASSLNRGLDQPQHF. In DNA form, the CDR3 reads TGTGCCAGCAGTTTGAACAGGGGGCTCGATCAGCCCCAGCATTTT.

The CDR3 loop is CASLLGQGAFGAQYF. For the CDR3, the DNA is TGCGCCAGCCTCCTAGGACAGGGGGCTTTCGGGGCCCAGTACTTC. The chain employs TRBV10-2 and TRBJ2-5; TRBD1 agrees at 11 bases. J was trimmed by 9 bases and V by 8 bases; bases with no gene match: 14. The germline V gene has CDR1 WSHSY and CDR2 SAAADI. There are 15 residues in the CDR3.

The chain is built from TRBV5-1 and TRBJ1-1; TRBD1 matches 11 bases. This CDR3 contains 17 residues. J gave up 4 bases and V 0 bases, and 8 bases lay outside the gene matches. The germline CDR1 and CDR2 sequences are SGHRS and YFSETQ. CDR3 sequence (DNA): TGCGCCAGCAGCTTGGATGGGTGGGGGACAGGGGGCACTGAAGCTTTCTTT. Its protein is CASSLDGWGTGGTEAFF.

This chain uses TRBV6-5 with TRBJ1-1; D unresolved. The CDR3 is made up of 13 amino acids. V was clipped by 3 bases and J by 5 bases, with 10 bases between them. Per germline, CDR1 MNHEY and CDR2 SVGAGI. The CDR3: CASSYQRGTEAFF. CDR3 bases: TGTGCCAGCAGTTATCAACGGGGTACTGAAGCTTTCTTT.

The chain joins TRBV6-6 to TRBJ1-3, with TRBD1 as a possible D gene (6 bases). The CDR3 is 15 residues long. V lost 7 bases, J lost 4 bases, and 17 bases lay in between. Germline-derived CDR1 and CDR2 are MNHNY and SVGAGI (reference sequence). In nucleotides, the CDR3 is TGTGCCAGCACCCCGGACAGTAACTCAGGAAACACCATATATTTT. This translates into CASTPDSNSGNTIYF.

CDR3 region: CASRAGLAGGPGEQYF. For the CDR3, the DNA is TGTGCCAGCAGGGCCGGACTAGCGGGGGGGCCGGGCGAGCAGTACTTC. The chain recombines TRBV2 with TRBJ2-7; 15 bases align to TRBD2. J gave up 6 bases and V 6 bases, and 9 bases lay outside the gene matches. Looked up from germline, CDR1 is SNHLY and CDR2 is FYNNEI. The CDR3 contains 16 residues.